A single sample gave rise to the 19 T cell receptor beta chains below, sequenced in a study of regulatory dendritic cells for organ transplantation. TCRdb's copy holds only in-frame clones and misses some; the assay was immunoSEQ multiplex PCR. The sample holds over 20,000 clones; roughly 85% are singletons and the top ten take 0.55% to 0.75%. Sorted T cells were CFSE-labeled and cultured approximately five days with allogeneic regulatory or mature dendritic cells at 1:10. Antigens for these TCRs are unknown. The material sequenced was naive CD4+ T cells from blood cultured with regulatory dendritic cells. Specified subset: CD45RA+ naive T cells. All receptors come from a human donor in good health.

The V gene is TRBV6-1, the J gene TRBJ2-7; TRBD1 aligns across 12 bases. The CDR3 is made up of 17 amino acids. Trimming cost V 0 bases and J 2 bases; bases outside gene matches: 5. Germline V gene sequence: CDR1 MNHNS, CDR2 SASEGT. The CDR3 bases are TGTGCCAGCAGTGAAGCGGGACAGGGGGCGTTGGCCTACGAGCAGTACTTC. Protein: CASSEAGQGALAYEQYF.

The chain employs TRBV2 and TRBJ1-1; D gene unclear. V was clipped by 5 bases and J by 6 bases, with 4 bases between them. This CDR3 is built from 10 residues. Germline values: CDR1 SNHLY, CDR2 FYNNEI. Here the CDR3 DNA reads TGTGCCAGCAGTCAGTCTGAAGCTTTCTTT. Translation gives CASSQSEAFF.

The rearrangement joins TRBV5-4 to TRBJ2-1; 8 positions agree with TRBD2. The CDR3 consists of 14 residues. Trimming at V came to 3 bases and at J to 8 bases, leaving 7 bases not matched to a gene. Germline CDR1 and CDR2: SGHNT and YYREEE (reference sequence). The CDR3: CASSSAAGGYEQFF. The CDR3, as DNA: TGTGCCAGCAGCTCTGCGGCGGGAGGTTATGAGCAGTTCTTC.

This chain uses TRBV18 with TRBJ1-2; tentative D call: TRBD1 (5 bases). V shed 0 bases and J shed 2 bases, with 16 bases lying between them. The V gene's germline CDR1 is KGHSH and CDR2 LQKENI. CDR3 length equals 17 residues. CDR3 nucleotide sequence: TGTGCCAGCTCACCACCCGACTTGAGGCAGGGAAACTATGGCTACACCTTC. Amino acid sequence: CASSPPDLRQGNYGYTF.

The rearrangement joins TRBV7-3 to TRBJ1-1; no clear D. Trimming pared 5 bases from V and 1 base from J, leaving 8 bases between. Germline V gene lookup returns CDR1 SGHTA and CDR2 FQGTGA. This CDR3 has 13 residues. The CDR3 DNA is TGTGCCAGCAGCCAGACATCGAACACTGAAGCTTTCTTT. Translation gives CASSQTSNTEAFF.

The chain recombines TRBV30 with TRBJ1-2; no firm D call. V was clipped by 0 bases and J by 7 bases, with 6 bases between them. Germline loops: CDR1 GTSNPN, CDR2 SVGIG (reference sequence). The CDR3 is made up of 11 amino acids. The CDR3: CAWSVGSGYTF. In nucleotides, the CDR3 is TGTGCCTGGAGTGTAGGGAGTGGCTACACCTTC.

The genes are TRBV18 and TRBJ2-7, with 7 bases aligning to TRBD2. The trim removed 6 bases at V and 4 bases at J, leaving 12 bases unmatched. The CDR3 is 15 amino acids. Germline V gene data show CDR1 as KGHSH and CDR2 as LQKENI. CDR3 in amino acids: CASSASGGGAYEQYF. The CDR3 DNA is TGTGCCAGCTCCGCCAGTGGGGGGGGTGCATACGAGCAGTACTTC.

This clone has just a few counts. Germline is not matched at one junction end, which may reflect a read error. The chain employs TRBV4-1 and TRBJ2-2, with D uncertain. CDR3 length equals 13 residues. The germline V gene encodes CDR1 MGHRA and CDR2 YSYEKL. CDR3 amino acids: CASGQLVSGELFF. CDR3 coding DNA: TGCGCCAGCGGCCAGCTAGTTTCCGGGGAGCTGTTTTTT.

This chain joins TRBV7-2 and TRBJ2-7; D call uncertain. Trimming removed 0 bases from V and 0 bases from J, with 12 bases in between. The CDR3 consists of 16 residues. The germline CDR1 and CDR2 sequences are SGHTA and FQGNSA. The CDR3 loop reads CASSLAPAKGSYEQYF. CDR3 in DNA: TGTGCCAGCAGCTTAGCTCCCGCGAAGGGCTCCTACGAGCAGTACTTC.

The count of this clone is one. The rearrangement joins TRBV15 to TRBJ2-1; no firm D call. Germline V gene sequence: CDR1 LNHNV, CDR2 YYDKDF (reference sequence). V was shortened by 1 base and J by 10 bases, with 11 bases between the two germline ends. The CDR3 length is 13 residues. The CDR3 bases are TGTGCCACCAGCAGAGGAGCCGGCAGGGAGCAGTTCTTC. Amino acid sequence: CATSRGAGREQFF.

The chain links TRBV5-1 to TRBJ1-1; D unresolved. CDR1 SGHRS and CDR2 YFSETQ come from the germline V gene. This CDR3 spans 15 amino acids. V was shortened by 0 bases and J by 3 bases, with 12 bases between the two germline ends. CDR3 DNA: TGCGCCAGCAGCTTGGGCCCCGGGGAGTACACTGAAGCTTTCTTT. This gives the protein CASSLGPGEYTEAFF.

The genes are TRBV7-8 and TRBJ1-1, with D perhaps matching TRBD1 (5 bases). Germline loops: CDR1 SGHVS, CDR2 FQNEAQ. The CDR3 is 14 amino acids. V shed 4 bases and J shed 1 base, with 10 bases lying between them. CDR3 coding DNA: TGTGCCAGCAGCTGGGGACCGCCGAACACTGAAGCTTTCTTT. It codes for CASSWGPPNTEAFF.

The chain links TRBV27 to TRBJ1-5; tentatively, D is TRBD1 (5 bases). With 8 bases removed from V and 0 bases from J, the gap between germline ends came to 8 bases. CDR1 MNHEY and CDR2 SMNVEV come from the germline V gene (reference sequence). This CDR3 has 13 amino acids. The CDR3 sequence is CASWGDSNQPQHF. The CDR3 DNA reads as TGTGCCAGCTGGGGGGATAGCAATCAGCCCCAGCATTTT.

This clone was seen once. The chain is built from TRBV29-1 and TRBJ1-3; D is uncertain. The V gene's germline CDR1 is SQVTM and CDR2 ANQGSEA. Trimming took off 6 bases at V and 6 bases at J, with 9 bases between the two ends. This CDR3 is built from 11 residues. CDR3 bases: TGCAGCGTCAGACGCGCAAACACCATATATTTT. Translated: CSVRRANTIYF.

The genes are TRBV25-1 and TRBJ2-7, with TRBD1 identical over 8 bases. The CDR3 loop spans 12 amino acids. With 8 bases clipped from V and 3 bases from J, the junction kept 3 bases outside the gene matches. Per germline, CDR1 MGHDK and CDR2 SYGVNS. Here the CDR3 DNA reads TGTGCCAGCGGTACAGGGGGCTACGAGCAGTACTTC. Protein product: CASGTGGYEQYF.

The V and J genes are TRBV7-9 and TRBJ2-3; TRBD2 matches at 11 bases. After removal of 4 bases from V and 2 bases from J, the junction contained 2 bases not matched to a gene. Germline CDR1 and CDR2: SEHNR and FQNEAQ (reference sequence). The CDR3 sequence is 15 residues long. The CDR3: CASSWGLAATDTQYF. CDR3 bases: TGTGCCAGCAGCTGGGGACTAGCGGCCACAGATACGCAGTATTTT.

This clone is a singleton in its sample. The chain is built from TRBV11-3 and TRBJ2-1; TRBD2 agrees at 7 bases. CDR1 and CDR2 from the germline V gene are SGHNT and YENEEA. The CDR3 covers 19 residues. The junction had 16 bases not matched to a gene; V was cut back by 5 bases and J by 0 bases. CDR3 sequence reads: CASSPDVRAGDLSYNEQFF. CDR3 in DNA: TGTGCCAGCAGCCCCGACGTGAGGGCGGGGGACCTCTCCTACAATGAGCAGTTCTTC.

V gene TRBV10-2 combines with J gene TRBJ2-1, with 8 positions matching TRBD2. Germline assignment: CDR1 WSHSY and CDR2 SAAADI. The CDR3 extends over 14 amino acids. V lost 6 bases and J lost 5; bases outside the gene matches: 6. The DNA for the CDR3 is TGCGCCAGCAGCGTAAGCGGGGGTAACAATGAGCAGTTCTTC. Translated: CASSVSGGNNEQFF.

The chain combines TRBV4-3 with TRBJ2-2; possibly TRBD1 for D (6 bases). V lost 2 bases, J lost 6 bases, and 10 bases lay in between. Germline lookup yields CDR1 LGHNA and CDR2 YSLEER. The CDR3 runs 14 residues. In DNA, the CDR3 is TGCGCCAGCAGCCAATACAGGGTATCCGGGGAGCTGTTTTTT. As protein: CASSQYRVSGELFF.